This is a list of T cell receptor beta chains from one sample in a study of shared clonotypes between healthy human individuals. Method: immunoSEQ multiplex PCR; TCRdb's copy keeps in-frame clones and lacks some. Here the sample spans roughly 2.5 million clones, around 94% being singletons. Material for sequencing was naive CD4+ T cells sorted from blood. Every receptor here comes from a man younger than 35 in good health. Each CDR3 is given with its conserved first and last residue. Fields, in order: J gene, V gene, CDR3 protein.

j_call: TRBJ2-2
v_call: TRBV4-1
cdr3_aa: CASSPTGQFHGELFF

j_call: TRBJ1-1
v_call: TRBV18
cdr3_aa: CASSPEPSNTEAFF

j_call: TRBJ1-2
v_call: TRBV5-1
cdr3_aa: CASSPSAEAGGYTF

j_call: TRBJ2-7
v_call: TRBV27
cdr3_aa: CASSLDYQRGPYEQYF

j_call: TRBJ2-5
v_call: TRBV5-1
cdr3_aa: CASSQASQETQYF

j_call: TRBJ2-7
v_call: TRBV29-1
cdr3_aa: CSVVARFSYEQYF

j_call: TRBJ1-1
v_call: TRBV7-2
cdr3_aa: CASSRGQGNTEAFF

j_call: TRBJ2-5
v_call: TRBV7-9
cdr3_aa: CASSSGLAGRQETQYF

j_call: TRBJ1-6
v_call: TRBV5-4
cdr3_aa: CASRPGGEVSSPLHF

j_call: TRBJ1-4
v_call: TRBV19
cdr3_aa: CAGPYRGPKAEFNEKLFF

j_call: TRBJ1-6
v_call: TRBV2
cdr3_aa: CASSEDQGIGSPLHF

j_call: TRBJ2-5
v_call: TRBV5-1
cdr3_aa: CASSLASHQYF

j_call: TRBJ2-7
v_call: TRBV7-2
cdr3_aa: CASSGRGAYEQYF

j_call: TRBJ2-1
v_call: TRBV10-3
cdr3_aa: CAISHTSGEYNEQFF

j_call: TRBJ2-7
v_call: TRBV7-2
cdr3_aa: CASSNRTGYEQYF

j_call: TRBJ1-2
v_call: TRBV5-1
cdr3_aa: CASTIGQGDGYTF